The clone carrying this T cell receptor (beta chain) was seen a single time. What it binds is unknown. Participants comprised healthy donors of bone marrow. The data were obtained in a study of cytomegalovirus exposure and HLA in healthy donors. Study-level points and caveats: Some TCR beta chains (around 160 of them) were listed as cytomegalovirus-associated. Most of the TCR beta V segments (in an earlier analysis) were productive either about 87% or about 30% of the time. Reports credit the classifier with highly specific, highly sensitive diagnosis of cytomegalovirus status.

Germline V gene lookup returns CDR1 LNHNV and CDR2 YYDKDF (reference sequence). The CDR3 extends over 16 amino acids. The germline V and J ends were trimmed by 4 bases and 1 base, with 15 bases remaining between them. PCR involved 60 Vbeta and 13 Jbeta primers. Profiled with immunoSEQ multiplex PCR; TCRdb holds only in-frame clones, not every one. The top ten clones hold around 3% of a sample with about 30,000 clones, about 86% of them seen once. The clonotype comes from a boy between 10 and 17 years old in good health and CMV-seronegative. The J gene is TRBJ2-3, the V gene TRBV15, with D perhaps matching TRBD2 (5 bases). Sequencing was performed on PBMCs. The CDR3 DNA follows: TGTGCCACCAGCACCGCCCGGGGAGAAGGCACAGATACGCAGTATTTT. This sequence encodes CATSTARGEGTDTQYF.